This TCR beta chain was sequenced in a study of T cell repertoires in cytomegalovirus infection. The CDR3 spans 13 residues. Trimming stripped 3 bases from V and 6 bases from J, with 12 bases between. The germline gives CDR1 LNHDA, CDR2 SQIVND (reference sequence). Using its own MiXCR run on the reads, TCRdb lists one record per CDR3 protein. The repertoire holds about 110,000 distinct CDR3 sequences, with less than 30% as singletons. The table lists this clonotype with a few counts. Its cognate antigen is unknown. Sequencing was performed on CD8+ T cells from cultured PBMCs, taken from culture after CMV antigen stimulation. V is TRBV19 and J is TRBJ2-7; weak D call: TRBD1 (6 bases). The sequence was obtained from a human donor in good health (CMV status not recorded). Some clones in this sample may be carry-over from other donors' samples. In nucleotides, the CDR3 is TGTGCCAGTAGTATCGTTGGGGGCGGCGAGCAGTACTTC. Translated, it gives CASSIVGGGEQYF.